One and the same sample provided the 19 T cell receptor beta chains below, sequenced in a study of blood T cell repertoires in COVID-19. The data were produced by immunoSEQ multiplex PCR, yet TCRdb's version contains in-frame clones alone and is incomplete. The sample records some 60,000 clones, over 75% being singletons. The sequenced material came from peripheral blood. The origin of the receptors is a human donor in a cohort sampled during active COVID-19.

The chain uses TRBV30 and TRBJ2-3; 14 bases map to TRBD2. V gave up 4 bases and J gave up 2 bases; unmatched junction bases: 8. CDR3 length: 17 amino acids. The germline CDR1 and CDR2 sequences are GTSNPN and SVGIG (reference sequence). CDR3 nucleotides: TGTGCCTGGATGAGGGGGACTAGCGGGGGCCTCACAGATACGCAGTATTTT. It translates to CAWMRGTSGGLTDTQYF. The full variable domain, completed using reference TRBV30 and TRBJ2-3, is SQTIHQWPATLVQPVGSPLSLECTVEGTSNPNLYWYRQAAGRGLQLLFYSVGIGQISSEVPQNLSASRPQDRQFILSSKKLLLSDSGFYLCAWMRGTSGGLTDTQYFGPGTRLTVL.

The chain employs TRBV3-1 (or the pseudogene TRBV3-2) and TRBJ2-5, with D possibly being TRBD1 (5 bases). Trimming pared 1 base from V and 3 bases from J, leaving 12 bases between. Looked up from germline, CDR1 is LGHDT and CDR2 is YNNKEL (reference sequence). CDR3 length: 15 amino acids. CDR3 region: CASSQAAGWEETQYF. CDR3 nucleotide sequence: TGTGCCAGCAGCCAAGCGGCAGGGTGGGAAGAGACCCAGTACTTC.

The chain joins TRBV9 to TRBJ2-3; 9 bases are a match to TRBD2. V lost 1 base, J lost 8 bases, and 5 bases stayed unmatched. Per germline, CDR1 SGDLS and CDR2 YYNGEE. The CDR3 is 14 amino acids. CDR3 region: CASSVIAGAVTQYF. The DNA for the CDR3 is TGTGCCAGCAGCGTAATAGCGGGGGCAGTTACGCAGTATTTT.

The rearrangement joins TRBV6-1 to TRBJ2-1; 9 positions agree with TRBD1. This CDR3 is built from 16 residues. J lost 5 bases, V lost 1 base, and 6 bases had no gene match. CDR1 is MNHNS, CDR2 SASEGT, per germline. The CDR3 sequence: CASSEGNRGLNNEQFF. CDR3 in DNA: TGTGCCAGCAGTGAAGGAAACAGGGGGCTTAACAATGAGCAGTTCTTC.

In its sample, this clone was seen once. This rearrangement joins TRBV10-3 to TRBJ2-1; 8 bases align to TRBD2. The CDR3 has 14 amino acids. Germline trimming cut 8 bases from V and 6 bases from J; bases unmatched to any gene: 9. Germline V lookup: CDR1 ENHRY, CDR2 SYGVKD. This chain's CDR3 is CAIQGGGPLNEQFF. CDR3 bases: TGTGCCATCCAGGGCGGGGGGCCGCTCAATGAGCAGTTCTTC.

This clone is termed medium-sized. CDR3 in amino acids: CASSQVQGYEQYF. In DNA form, the CDR3 reads TGTGCCAGCAGCCAAGTACAGGGTTACGAGCAGTACTTC. The rearrangement joins TRBV3-1 (or the pseudogene TRBV3-2) to TRBJ2-7, with D possibly matching TRBD1 (6 bases). V lost 1 base and J 4 bases, leaving 8 bases between the germline ends. This CDR3 region has 13 residues. Germline values: CDR1 LGHDT, CDR2 YNNKEL (reference sequence).

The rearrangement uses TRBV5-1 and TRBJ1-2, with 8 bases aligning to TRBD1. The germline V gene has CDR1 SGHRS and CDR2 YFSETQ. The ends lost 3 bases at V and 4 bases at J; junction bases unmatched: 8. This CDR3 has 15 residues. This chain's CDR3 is CASSWGTGSAYGYTF. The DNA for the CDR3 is TGCGCCAGCAGCTGGGGGACAGGCTCTGCCTATGGCTACACCTTC.

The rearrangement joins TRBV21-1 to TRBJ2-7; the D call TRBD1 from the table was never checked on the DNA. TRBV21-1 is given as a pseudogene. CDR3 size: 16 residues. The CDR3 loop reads CASSKVHSQKTPEQYF. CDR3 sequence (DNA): TGTGCCAGCAGCAAAGTGCACAGCCAAAAGACCCCAGAGCAGTACTTC.

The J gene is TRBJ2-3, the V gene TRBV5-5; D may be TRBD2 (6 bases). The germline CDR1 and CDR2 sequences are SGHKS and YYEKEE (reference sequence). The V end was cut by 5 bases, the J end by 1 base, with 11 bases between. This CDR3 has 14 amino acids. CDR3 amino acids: CASSRDWGTDTQYF. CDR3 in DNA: TGTGCCAGCAGTCGGGACTGGGGCACAGATACGCAGTATTTT.

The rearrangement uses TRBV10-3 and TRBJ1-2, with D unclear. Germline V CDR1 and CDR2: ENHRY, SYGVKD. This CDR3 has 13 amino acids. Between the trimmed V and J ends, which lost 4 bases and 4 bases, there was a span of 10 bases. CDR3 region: CAISAAEVYGYTF. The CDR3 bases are TGTGCCATCAGTGCCGCGGAAGTCTATGGCTACACCTTC.

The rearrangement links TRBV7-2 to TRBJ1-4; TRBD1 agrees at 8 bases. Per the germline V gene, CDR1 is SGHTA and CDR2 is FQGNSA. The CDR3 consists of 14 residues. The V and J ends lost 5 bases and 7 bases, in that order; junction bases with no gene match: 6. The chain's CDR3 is CASSAQGAGEKLFF. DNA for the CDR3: TGTGCCAGCAGCGCCCAGGGGGCGGGTGAAAAACTGTTTTTT.

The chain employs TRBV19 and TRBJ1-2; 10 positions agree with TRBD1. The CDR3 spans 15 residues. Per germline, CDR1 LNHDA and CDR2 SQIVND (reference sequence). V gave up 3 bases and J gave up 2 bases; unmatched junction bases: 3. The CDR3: CASSIVGQGNYGYTF. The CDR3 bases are TGTGCCAGTAGTATCGTGGGACAGGGGAACTATGGCTACACCTTC.

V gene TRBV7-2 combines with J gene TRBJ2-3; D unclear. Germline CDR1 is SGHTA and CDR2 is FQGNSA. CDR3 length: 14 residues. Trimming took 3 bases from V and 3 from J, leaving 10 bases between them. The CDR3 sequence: CASSFRHATDTQYF. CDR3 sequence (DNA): TGTGCCAGCAGCTTCAGGCATGCGACAGATACGCAGTATTTT. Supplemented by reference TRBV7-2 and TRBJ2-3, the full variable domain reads GAGVSQSPSNKVTEKGKDVELRCDPISGHTALYWYRQSLGQGLEFLIYFQGNSAPDKSGLPSDRFSAERTGGSVSTLTIQRTQQEDSAVYLCASSFRHATDTQYFGPGTRLTVL.

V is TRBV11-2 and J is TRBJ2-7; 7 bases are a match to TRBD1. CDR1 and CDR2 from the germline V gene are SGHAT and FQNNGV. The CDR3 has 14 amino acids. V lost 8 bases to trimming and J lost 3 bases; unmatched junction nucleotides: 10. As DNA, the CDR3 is TGTGCCAGCGAGCCGGGACAGCCTAACTACGAGCAGTACTTC. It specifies CASEPGQPNYEQYF.

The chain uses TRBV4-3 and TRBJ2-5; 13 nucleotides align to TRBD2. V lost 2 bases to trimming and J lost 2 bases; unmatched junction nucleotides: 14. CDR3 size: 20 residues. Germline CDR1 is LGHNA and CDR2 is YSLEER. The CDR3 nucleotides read TGCGCCAGCAGCCAAAGAAGACTAGCGGGGGGCGGCTCAGGGCAAGAGACCCAGTACTTC. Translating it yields CASSQRRLAGGGSGQETQYF.

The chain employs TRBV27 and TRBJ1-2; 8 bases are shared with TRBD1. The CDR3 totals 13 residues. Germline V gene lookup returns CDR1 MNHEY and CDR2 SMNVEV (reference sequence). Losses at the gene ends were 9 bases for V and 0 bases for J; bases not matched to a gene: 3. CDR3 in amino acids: CASMGQANYGYTF. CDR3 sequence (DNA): TGTGCCAGTATGGGACAGGCTAACTATGGCTACACCTTC.

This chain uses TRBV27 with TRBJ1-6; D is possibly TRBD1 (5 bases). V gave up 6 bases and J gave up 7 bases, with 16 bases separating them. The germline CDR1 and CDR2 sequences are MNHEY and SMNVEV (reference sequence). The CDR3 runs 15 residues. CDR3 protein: CASSPVGGGNSPLHF. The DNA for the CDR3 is TGTGCCAGCAGCCCCGTGGGGGGGGGAAATTCACCCCTCCACTTT.

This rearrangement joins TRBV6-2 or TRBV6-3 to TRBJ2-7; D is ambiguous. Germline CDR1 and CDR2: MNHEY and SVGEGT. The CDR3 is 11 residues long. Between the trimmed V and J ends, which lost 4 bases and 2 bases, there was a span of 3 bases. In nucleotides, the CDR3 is TGTGCCAGCAGTTCTGCCTACGAGCAGTACTTC. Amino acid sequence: CASSSAYEQYF.

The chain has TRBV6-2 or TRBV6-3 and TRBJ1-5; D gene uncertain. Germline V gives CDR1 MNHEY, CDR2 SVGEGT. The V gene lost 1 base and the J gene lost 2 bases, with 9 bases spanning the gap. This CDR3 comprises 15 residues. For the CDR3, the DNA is TGTGCCAGCAGTTACTACCGGGTCGGCAATCAGCCCCAGCATTTT. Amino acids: CASSYYRVGNQPQHF.